These 19 T cell receptor beta chains share one sample of origin, sequenced in a study of blood T cell repertoires in COVID-19. Only in-frame clones appear in the TCRdb table, and some are missing; sequencing was by immunoSEQ multiplex PCR. The profile shows tens of thousands of clones, roughly nine tenths of them singletons. Sequenced sample: peripheral blood. These receptors originate from a man aged 60-69 years with COVID-19, enrolled during active disease.

V usage is TRBV24-1 and J usage is TRBJ2-2, with D unclear. V shed 3 bases and J shed 2 bases, with 12 bases lying between them. This CDR3 has 16 amino acids. Per the germline V gene, CDR1 is KGHDR and CDR2 is SFDVKD. CDR3 coding DNA: TGTGCCACCAGTGATAAAGGAGCCCAAAACACCGGGGAGCTGTTTTTT. Residues: CATSDKGAQNTGELFF.

This chain links TRBV5-1 with TRBJ2-2, with D possibly TRBD1 on 5 matching bases. Per germline, CDR1 SGHRS and CDR2 YFSETQ. This CDR3 is built from 16 residues. V was trimmed by 5 bases and J by 2 bases, leaving 16 bases between them. The CDR3 nucleotides are TGCGCCAGCAGTTATGGGGCTTCCCTTAACACCGGGGAGCTGTTTTTT. Encoded protein: CASSYGASLNTGELFF.

V gene TRBV9 combines with J gene TRBJ2-6; TRBD2 matches at 7 bases. V lost 3 bases, J lost 3 bases, and 0 bases stayed unmatched. The CDR3 sequence is 14 residues long. Germline V lookup: CDR1 SGDLS, CDR2 YYNGEE. The CDR3 region has the DNA TGTGCCAGCAGCGCGGGAGGTGGGGCCAACGTCCTGACTTTC. It yields the protein CASSAGGGANVLTF. Looking up the rest from reference TRBV9 and TRBJ2-6 gives the full variable domain: DSGVTQTPKHLITATGQRVTLRCSPRSGDLSVYWYQQSLDQGLQFLIQYYNGEERAKGNILERFSAQQFPDLHSELNLSSLELGDSALYFCASSAGGGANVLTFGAGSRLTVL.

The chain has TRBV28 and TRBJ1-2; D not resolved. CDR1 is MDHEN and CDR2 is SYDVKM in the germline V gene. The V end lost 3 bases, the J end lost 4 bases, and 9 bases lay between the germline ends. This CDR3 comprises 13 residues. CDR3 loop: CASSFRHGYGYTF. CDR3 nucleotide sequence: TGTGCCAGCAGTTTCAGGCACGGCTATGGCTACACCTTC.

The chain links TRBV9 to TRBJ1-2, with D maybe TRBD1 (6 bases). Germline V gene sequence: CDR1 SGDLS, CDR2 YYNGEE. The CDR3 runs to 13 residues. V was trimmed by 5 bases and J by 5 bases, leaving 13 bases between them. The CDR3 DNA is TGTGCCAGCAGTAGGGACACAATGTATGGCTACACCTTC. As protein: CASSRDTMYGYTF.

This sequence joins TRBV19 and TRBJ2-7; 12 positions match TRBD1. The V gene end was trimmed by 4 bases and the J gene end by 2 bases; junction bases not matched to a gene: 6. This CDR3 is built from 16 residues. Germline V lookup: CDR1 LNHDA, CDR2 SQIVND (reference sequence). The CDR3 reads CASSTPGQGAAYEQYF. Written as DNA, the CDR3 is TGTGCCAGTAGTACGCCGGGACAGGGGGCGGCCTACGAGCAGTACTTC.

This clone came up a few times. The DNA for the CDR3 is TGCGCCAGCAGCCGCGGACTAGCGGGAGACAATGAGCAGTTCTTC. It encodes CASSRGLAGDNEQFF. The V call is TRBV4-3, the J call TRBJ2-1; TRBD2 matches at 13 bases. Germline V gene sequence: CDR1 LGHNA, CDR2 YSLEER. The CDR3 loop spans 15 amino acids. Germline trimming cut 4 bases from V and 5 bases from J; bases unmatched to any gene: 2.

The chain is built from TRBV19 and TRBJ2-5; 7 bases agree with TRBD2. CDR1 and CDR2 (germline): LNHDA, SQIVND (reference sequence). V gave up 5 bases and J gave up 0 bases; unmatched junction bases: 6. This CDR3 has 15 amino acids. This CDR3 is CASSWSSGYQETQYF. CDR3 nucleotide sequence: TGTGCCAGTAGTTGGAGTAGCGGGTACCAAGAGACCCAGTACTTC.

This chain's CDR3 is CASSQDLASGNTEAFF. DNA of the CDR3: TGTGCCAGCAGCCAAGATCTAGCCTCGGGTAACACTGAAGCTTTCTTT. V usage is TRBV4-2 and J usage is TRBJ1-1, with no clear D. The CDR3 has 16 residues. V was trimmed by 0 bases and J by 2 bases, leaving 13 bases between them. CDR1 is LGHNA and CDR2 is YNFKEQ in the germline V gene.

The J gene is TRBJ2-2, the V gene TRBV6-1; TRBD2 aligns across 9 bases. The trim removed 1 base at V and 6 bases at J, leaving 6 bases unmatched. Germline V gives CDR1 MNHNS, CDR2 SASEGT. The CDR3 is made up of 16 amino acids. The CDR3 protein is CASSEVGGREAGELFF. DNA of the CDR3: TGTGCCAGCAGTGAAGTAGGCGGGAGGGAGGCCGGGGAGCTGTTTTTT.

DNA for the CDR3: TGCAGCGTGGGACTAGGGGTGATGAACACTGAAGCTTTCTTT. This codes for CSVGLGVMNTEAFF. V is TRBV29-1 and J is TRBJ1-1; maybe TRBD1 (5 bases). The V and J ends lost 6 bases and 0 bases respectively, with 14 bases between them. The length of the CDR3 is 14 residues. The germline V gene encodes CDR1 SQVTM and CDR2 ANQGSEA.

V is TRBV6-6 and J is TRBJ2-1; D is unresolved. V dropped 4 bases and J dropped 7 bases, with 8 bases sitting between them. Germline CDR1 reads MNHNY; CDR2 reads SVGAGI (reference sequence). CDR3 length: 12 amino acids. The CDR3 here is CASSSTSNEQFF. For the CDR3, the DNA is TGTGCCAGCAGTTCGACTTCTAATGAGCAGTTCTTC.

The rearrangement joins TRBV10-2 to TRBJ2-1, with TRBD2 matching over 8 bases. V lost 6 bases to trimming and J lost 0 bases; unmatched junction nucleotides: 4. From germline, CDR1 is WSHSY and CDR2 SAAADI. CDR3 length equals 15 residues. DNA for the CDR3: TGCGCCAGCAGCCCACTAGCGGACTCCTACAATGAGCAGTTCTTC. Translating gives CASSPLADSYNEQFF.

The rearrangement joins TRBV10-1 to TRBJ2-1; 7 bases are shared with TRBD2. Germline-derived CDR1 and CDR2 are WNHNN and SYGVQD (reference sequence). The CDR3 consists of 16 residues. With V trimmed by 0 bases and J by 0 bases, 2 bases remained unmatched. CDR3 DNA sequence: TGCGCCAGCAGTGAGTCAGGGACTAACTCCTACAATGAGCAGTTCTTC. Translated: CASSESGTNSYNEQFF.

The V and J genes are TRBV5-5 and TRBJ1-1; 11 nucleotides align to TRBD1. Germline values: CDR1 SGHKS, CDR2 YYEKEE (reference sequence). J was trimmed by 0 bases and V by 4 bases; bases with no gene match: 11. This CDR3 spans 18 amino acids. CDR3 loop: CASSIRWTGGEVNTEAFF. In DNA, the CDR3 is TGTGCCAGCAGCATCCGTTGGACAGGGGGCGAGGTGAACACTGAAGCTTTCTTT. Full variable domain (rest looked up from reference TRBV5-5 and TRBJ1-1): DAGVTQSPTHLIKTRGQQVTLRCSPISGHKSVSWYQQVLGQGPQFIFQYYEKEERGRGNFPDRFSARQFPNYSSELNVNALLLGDSALYLCASSIRWTGGEVNTEAFFGQGTRLTVV.

The CDR3 here is CATSRTGVGTGELFF. The CDR3 DNA reads TGTGCCACCAGCAGAACGGGGGTGGGAACCGGGGAGCTGTTTTTT. The chain is built from TRBV24-1 and TRBJ2-2; tentatively, D is TRBD2 (6 bases). Germline V lookup: CDR1 KGHDR, CDR2 SFDVKD. This CDR3 comprises 15 residues. V lost 7 bases, J lost 5 bases, and 16 bases lay in between.

J is TRBJ2-3 and V is TRBV5-5; TRBD1 agrees at 8 bases. In germline, CDR1 is SGHKS, CDR2 YYEKEE (reference sequence). The ends lost 1 base at V and 3 bases at J; junction bases unmatched: 4. This CDR3 contains 15 residues. The CDR3 region is CASSLTGGRTDTQYF. DNA for the CDR3: TGTGCCAGCAGCTTGACAGGGGGTAGGACAGATACGCAGTATTTT. The full variable domain, with the rest looked up from reference TRBV5-5 and TRBJ2-3, is DAGVTQSPTHLIKTRGQQVTLRCSPISGHKSVSWYQQVLGQGPQFIFQYYEKEERGRGNFPDRFSARQFPNYSSELNVNALLLGDSALYLCASSLTGGRTDTQYFGPGTRLTVL.

On this clone: This could be a read error, since a much larger clone is one nucleotide away. Other DNA sequences in the same sample also yield this CDR3. This chain joins TRBV5-1 and TRBJ1-1; D is perhaps TRBD1 (6 bases). V was pared by 4 bases and J by 1 base, with 8 bases between. This CDR3 region has 13 residues. Germline assignment: CDR1 SGHRS and CDR2 YFSETQ. The chain's CDR3 is CASSLTGNTEAFF. The CDR3 coding sequence is TGCGCCAGCAGCCTGACAGGGAACACTGAAGCTTTCTTT.

This chain joins TRBV7-9 and TRBJ1-2, with 12 bases lining up with TRBD1. The CDR3 runs 15 residues. Trimming took 5 bases from V and 4 from J; bases not matched to a gene: 5. Germline assignment: CDR1 SEHNR and CDR2 FQNEAQ (reference sequence). The CDR3 sequence: CASSQGTGGVYGYTF. The CDR3 nucleotides are TGTGCCAGCAGCCAGGGGACAGGGGGCGTCTATGGCTACACCTTC. The full variable domain, with the rest looked up from reference TRBV7-9 and TRBJ1-2, is DTGVSQNPRHKITKRGQNVTFRCDPISEHNRLYWYRQTLGQGPEFLTYFQNEAQLEKSRLLSDRFSAERPKGSFSTLEIQRTEQGDSAMYLCASSQGTGGVYGYTFGSGTRLTVV.